This T cell receptor (beta chain) derives from a study of PD-1 blockade in classical Hodgkin lymphoma. Profiled with immunoSEQ multiplex PCR; TCRdb holds only in-frame clones, not every one. This table has about 40,000 clones, about nine tenths appearing once. Every patient had relapsed following autologous stem cell transplantation, and cohorts differed in brentuximab vedotin exposure. Germline-derived CDR1 and CDR2 are GTSNPN and SVGIG (reference sequence). Trimming took off 8 bases at V and 5 bases at J, with 21 bases between the two ends. The CDR3 consists of 14 residues. Sample: peripheral blood mononuclear cells (PBMCs), taken at baseline. The sequence came from a human donor with classical Hodgkin lymphoma. This chain connects TRBV30 to TRBJ2-5; D may be TRBD2 (7 bases). DNA for the CDR3: TGTGCCCAGGGGCCGGGGGGCGCGTTGGAGACCCAGTACTTC. As protein: CAQGPGGALETQYF.